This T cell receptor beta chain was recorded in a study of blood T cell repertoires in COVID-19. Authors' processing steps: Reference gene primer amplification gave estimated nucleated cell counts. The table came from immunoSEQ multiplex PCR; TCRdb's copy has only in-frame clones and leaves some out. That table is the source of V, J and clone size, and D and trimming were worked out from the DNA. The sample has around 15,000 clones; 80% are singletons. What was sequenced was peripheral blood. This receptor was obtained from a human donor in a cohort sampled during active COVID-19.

CDR3 in amino acids: CASSQGIDSLGGNTIYF. CDR3 bases: TGTGCCAGCAGCCAAGGCATTGACAGCCTGGGAGGAAACACCATATATTTT. The chain couples TRBV3-1 (or the pseudogene TRBV3-2) to TRBJ1-3, with D possibly matching TRBD1 (5 bases). Trimming cost V 1 base and J 4 bases, with 17 bases left between them. Germline V gene data show CDR1 as LGHDT and CDR2 as YNNKEL (reference sequence). The CDR3 consists of 17 residues.